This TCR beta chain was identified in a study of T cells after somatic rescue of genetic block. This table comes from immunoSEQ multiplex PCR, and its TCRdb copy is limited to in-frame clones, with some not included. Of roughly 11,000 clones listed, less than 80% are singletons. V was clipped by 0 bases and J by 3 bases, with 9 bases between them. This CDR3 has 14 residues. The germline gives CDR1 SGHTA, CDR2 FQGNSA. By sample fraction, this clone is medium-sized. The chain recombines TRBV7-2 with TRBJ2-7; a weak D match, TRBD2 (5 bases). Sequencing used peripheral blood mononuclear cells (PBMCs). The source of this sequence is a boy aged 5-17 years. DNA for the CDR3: TGTGCCAGCAGCTTAGCCGGGATGTACTACGAGCAGTACTTC. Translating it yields CASSLAGMYYEQYF.